This TCR beta chain was captured by sequencing in a study of blood T cell repertoires in COVID-19. The method was immunoSEQ multiplex PCR; TCRdb's version includes in-frame clones alone and lacks a portion of them. The sample has about 58,000 clones; more than 75% are singletons. The junction had 5 bases not matched to a gene; V was cut back by 0 bases and J by 6 bases. From germline, CDR1 is LGHDT and CDR2 YNNKEL (reference sequence). The CDR3 sequence is 16 residues long. Sequences were obtained from peripheral blood. The chain links TRBV3-1 (or the pseudogene TRBV3-2) to TRBJ1-1; 12 positions agree with TRBD1. The receptor comes from a man aged 35-49 years with active COVID-19. The DNA for the CDR3 is TGTGCCAGCAGCCAAGAGGGACAGGGGGCGGTGGCTGAAGCTTTCTTT. Translating gives CASSQEGQGAVAEAFF.